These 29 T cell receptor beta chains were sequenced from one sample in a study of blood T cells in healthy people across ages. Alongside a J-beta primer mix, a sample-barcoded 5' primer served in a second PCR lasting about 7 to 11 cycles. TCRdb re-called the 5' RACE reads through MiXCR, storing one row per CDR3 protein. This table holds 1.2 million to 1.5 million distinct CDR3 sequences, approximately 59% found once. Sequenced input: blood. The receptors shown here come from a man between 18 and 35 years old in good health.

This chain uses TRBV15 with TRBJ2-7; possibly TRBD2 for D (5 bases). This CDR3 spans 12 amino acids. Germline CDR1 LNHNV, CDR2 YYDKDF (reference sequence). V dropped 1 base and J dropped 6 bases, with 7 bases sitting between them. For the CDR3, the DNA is TGTGCCACCAGCAGAGTCAGCGGCGAGCAGTACTTC. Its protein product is CATSRVSGEQYF.

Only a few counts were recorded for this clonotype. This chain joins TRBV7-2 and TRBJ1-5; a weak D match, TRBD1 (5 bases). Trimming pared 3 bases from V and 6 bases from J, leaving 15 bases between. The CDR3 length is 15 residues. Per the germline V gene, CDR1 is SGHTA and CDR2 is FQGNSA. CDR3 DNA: TGTGCCAGCAGCTTCACTCCAGGGTCGGCTCAGCCCCAGCATTTT. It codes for CASSFTPGSAQPQHF. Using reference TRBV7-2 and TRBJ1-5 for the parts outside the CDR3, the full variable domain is GAGVSQSPSNKVTEKGKDVELRCDPISGHTALYWYRQSLGQGLEFLIYFQGNSAPDKSGLPSDRFSAERTGGSVSTLTIQRTQQEDSAVYLCASSFTPGSAQPQHFGDGTRLSIL.

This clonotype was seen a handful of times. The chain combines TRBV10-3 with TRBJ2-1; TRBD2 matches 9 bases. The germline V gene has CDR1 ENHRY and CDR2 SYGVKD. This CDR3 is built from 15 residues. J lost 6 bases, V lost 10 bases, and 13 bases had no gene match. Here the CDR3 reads CATWAPSGKANEQFF. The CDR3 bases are TGTGCCACCTGGGCCCCTAGCGGGAAAGCCAATGAGCAGTTCTTC.

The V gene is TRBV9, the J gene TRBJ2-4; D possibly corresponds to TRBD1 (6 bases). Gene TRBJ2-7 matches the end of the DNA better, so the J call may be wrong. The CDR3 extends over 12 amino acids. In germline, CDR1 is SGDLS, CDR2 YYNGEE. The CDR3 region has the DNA TGTGCCAGCGGGACAAACGCCTACGAGCAGTACTTC. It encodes CASGTNAYEQYF.

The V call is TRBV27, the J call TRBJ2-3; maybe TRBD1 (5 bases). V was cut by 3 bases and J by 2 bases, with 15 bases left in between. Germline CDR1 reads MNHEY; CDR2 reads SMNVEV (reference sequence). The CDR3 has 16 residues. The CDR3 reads CASSFGAGLPTDTQYF. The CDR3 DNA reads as TGTGCCAGCAGTTTCGGCGCAGGGCTCCCCACAGATACGCAGTATTTT.

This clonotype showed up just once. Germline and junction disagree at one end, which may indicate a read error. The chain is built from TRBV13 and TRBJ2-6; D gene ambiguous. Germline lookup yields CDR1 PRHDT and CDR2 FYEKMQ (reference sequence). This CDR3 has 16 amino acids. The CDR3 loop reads CANSSDVSQGANVLTF. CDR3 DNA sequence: TGTGCCAACAGCTCGGACGTTTCTCAGGGGGCCAACGTCCTGACTTTC.

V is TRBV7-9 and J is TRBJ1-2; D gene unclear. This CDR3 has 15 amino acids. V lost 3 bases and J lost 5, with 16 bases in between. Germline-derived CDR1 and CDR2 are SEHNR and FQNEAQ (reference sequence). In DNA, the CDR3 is TGTGCCAGCAGCTTTCCCCCCAGAAGGCAGTATGGCTACACCTTC. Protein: CASSFPPRRQYGYTF.

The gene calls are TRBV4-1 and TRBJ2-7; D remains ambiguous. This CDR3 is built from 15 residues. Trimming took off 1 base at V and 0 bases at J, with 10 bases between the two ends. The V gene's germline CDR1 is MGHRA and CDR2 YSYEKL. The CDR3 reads CASSQAKGSSYEQYF. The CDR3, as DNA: TGCGCCAGCAGCCAAGCCAAGGGTAGCTCCTACGAGCAGTACTTC.

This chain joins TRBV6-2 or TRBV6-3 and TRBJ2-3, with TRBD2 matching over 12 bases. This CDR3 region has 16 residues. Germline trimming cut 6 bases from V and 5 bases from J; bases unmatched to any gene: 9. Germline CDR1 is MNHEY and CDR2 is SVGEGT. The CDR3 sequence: CASREVGLAGVDTQYF. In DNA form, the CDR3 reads TGTGCCAGCAGGGAAGTGGGACTAGCGGGTGTAGATACGCAGTATTTT.

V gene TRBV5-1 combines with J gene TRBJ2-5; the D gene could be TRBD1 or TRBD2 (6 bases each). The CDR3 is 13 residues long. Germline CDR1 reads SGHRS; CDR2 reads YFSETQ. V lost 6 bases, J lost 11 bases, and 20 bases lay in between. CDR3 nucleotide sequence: TGCGCCAGCACAGGGCAGGGGCGGGATGAGCAGTACTTC. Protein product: CASTGQGRDEQYF.

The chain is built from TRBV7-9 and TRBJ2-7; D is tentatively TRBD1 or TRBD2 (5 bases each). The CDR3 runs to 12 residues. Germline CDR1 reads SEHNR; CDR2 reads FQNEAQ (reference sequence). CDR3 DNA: TGTGTCTCCCTGGGGGTCACCTACGAGCAGTACTTC. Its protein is CVSLGVTYEQYF.

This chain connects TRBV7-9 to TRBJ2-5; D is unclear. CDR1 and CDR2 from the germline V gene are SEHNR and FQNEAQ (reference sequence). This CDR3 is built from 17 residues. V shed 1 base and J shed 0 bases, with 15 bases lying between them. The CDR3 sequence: CASSLVGPVIHQETQYF. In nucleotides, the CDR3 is TGTGCCAGCAGCTTAGTTGGGCCGGTAATCCACCAAGAGACCCAGTACTTC.

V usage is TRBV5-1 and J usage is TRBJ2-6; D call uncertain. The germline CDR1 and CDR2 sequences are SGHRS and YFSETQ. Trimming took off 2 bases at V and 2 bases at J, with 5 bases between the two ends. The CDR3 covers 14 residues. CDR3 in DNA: TGCGCCAGCAGCTTTTCCCCTGGGGCCAACGTCCTGACTTTC. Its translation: CASSFSPGANVLTF.

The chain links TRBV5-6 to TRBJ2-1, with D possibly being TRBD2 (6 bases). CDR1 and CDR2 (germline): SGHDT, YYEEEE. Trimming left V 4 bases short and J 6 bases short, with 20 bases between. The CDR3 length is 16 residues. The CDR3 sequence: CASSTGTPFWANEQFF. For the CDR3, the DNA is TGTGCCAGCAGCACGGGGACTCCTTTCTGGGCCAATGAGCAGTTCTTC.

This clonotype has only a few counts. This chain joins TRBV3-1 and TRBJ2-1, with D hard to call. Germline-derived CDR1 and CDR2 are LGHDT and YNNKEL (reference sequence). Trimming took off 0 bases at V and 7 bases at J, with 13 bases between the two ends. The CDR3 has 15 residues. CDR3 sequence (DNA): TGTGCCAGCAGCCAAGAAGGACCGACCGTAAATGAGCAGTTCTTC. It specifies CASSQEGPTVNEQFF.

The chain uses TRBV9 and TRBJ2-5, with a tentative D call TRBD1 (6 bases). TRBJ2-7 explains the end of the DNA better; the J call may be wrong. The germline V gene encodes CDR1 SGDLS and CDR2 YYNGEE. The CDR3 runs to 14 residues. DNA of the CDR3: TGTGCCAGCAGCGCCGGGACAAGAGCCTACGAGCAGTACTTC. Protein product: CASSAGTRAYEQYF.

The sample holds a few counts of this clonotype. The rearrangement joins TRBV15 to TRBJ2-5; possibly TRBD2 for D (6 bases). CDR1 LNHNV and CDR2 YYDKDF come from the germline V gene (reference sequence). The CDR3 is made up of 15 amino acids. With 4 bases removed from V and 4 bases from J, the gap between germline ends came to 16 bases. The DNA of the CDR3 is TGTGCCACCAGCAAAGACGGGGACTTTAGAGAGACCCAGTACTTC. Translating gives CATSKDGDFRETQYF.

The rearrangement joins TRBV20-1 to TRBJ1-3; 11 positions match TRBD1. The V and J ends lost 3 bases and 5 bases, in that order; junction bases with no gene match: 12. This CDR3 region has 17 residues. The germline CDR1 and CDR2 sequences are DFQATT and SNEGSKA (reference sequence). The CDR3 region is CSARDRGRDRQRNTIYF. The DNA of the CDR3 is TGCAGTGCTAGGGACAGGGGGCGCGATCGCCAGCGAAACACCATATATTTT.

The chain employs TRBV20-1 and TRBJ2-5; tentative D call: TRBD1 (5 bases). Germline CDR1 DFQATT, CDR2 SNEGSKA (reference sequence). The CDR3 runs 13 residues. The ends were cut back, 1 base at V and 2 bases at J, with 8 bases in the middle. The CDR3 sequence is CSARVAGQETQYF. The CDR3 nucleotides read TGCAGTGCTAGAGTAGCAGGGCAAGAGACCCAGTACTTC.

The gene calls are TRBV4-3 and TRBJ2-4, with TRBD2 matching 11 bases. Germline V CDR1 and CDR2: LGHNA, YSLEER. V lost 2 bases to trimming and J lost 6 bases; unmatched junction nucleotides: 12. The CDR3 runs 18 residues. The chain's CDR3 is CASSQMTSGAYSGNIQYF. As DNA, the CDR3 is TGCGCCAGCAGCCAAATGACTAGCGGGGCCTATAGTGGAAACATTCAGTACTTC.

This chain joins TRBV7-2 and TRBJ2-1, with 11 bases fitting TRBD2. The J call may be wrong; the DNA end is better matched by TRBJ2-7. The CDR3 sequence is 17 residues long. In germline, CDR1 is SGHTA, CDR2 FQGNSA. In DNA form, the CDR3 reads TGTGCCAGCAGCTTACCGACTAGCGGGGTAACCTACAATGAGCAGTACTTC. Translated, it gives CASSLPTSGVTYNEQYF.

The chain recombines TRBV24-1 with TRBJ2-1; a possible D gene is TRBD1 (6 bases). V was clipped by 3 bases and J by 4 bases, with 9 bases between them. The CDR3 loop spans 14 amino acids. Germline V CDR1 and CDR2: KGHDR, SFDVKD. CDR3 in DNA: TGTGCCACCAGTGATCAGACAGGATACAATGAGCAGTTCTTC. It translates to CATSDQTGYNEQFF.

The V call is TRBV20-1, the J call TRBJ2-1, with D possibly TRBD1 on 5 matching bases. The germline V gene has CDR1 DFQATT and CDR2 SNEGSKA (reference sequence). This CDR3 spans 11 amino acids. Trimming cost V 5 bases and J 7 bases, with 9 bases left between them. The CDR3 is CSAPRVNEQFF. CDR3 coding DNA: TGCAGTGCTCCCAGGGTAAATGAGCAGTTCTTC.

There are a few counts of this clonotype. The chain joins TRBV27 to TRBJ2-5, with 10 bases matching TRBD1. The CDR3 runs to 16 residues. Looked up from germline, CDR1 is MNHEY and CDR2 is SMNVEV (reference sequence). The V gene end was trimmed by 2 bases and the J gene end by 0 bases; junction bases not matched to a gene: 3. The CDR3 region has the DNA TGTGCCAGCAGTTTACGGGACAGGGGATACCAAGAGACCCAGTACTTC. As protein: CASSLRDRGYQETQYF.

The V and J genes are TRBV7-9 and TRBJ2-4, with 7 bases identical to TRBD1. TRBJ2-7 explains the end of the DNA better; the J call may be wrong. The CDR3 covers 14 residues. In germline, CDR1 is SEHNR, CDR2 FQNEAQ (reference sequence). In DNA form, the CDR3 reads TGTGCCAGCAGCCCTGGGACAGAATTTTACGAGCAGTACTTC. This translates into CASSPGTEFYEQYF.

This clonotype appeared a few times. As DNA, the CDR3 is TGCAGCGTTGAAGGACTAGCGGGAGCAAATGAGCAGTTCTTC. Its protein product is CSVEGLAGANEQFF. V and J are TRBV29-1 and TRBJ2-1; 12 bases fit TRBD2. The CDR3 totals 14 residues. V shed 1 base and J 7 bases; nucleotides not matched to a gene: 2. Germline V gene sequence: CDR1 SQVTM, CDR2 ANQGSEA.

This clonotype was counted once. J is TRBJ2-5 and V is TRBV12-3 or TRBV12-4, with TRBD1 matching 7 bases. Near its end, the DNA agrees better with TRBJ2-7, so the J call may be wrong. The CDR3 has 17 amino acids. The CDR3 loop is CASSTTTKGQNIYEQYF. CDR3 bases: TGTGCCAGCAGTACTACAACTAAGGGACAGAACATCTACGAGCAGTACTTC.

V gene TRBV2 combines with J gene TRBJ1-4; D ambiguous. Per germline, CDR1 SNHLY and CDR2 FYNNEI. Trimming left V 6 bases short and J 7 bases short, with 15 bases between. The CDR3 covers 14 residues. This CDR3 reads CASREREQSEKLFF. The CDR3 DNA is TGTGCCAGCAGGGAACGGGAACAGTCTGAAAAACTGTTTTTT.

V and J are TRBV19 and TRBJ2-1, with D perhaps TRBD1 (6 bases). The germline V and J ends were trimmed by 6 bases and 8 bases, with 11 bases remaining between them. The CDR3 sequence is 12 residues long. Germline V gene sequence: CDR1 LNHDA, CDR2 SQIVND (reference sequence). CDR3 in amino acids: CASSRGSHEQFF. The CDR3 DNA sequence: TGTGCCAGTAGCAGGGGTAGCCATGAGCAGTTCTTC.